This T cell receptor (beta chain) was observed in a study of memory CD4+ T cells and cytomegalovirus serostatus. At the level of the study: This sample comes from healthy Belgian adults, 9 CMV seropositive, 24 seronegative.

The sort gate was single viable CD3+CD4+CD8-CD45RO+ cells for memory CD4+ T cells. Serum IgG to CMV pp150, pp28, p38 and p52 defined serostatus. Notes on this clone: Its antigen is unidentified.

Overall study findings and caveats: Of more than 150 reported CMV TCRbeta sequences, some 67 were found in memory CD4+ repertoires.

Per the original methods: After removing out-of-frame reads, 2 million to 2.5 million distinct TCRbeta sequences remained. TCRdb's table, derived via immunoSEQ multiplex PCR, lists solely in-frame clones and lacks some. The D gene and trimming were derived from the DNA, and the V and J assignments and clone size from that table. The table lists about 42,000 clones, 60% to 85% of them singletons, with approximately 0.55% in the top ten. The CDR3 runs to 15 residues. From germline, CDR1 is SGHAT and CDR2 FQNNGV. Losses at the gene ends were 5 bases for V and 10 bases for J; bases not matched to a gene: 10.

This sequence was found in an adult in good health and CMV-seronegative. Sequenced material: memory CD4+ T cells from blood. This sequence joins TRBV11-2 and TRBJ2-2; 10 bases are a match to TRBD2. CDR3 sequence: CASSLSGRLLEELFF. The CDR3 DNA is TGTGCCAGCAGCCTTAGCGGGAGGCTTCTAGAGGAGCTGTTTTTT. The whole variable domain, remainder taken from reference TRBV11-2 and TRBJ2-2, is EAGVAQSPRYKIIEKRQSVAFWCNPISGHATLYWYQQILGQGPKLLIQFQNNGVVDDSQLPKDRFSAERLKGVDSTLKIQPAKLEDSAVYLCASSLSGRLLEELFFGEGSRLTVL.